Included here is one T cell receptor (beta chain) sequence, with context. What antigen it recognizes has not been identified. Qualities for individual bases were not recorded, and no much larger clone is one base off. The entry originates in a study of Tregs in tolerant kidney transplant recipients (dated by TCRdb to the late 2010s). Notes on the research overall: The study applied TCRbeta sequencing to find donor-specific regulatory T cells before combined kidney and bone marrow transplantation and then followed those same cells after transplant.

For TCRbeta CDR3 sequencing, genomic DNA from the sorted cells was extracted using the QIAGEN DNeasy Blood and Tissue Kit. High-throughput TCRbeta CDR3 sequencing, including PCR amplification with bias correction and internal controls, was performed commercially through immunoSEQ. The paper's processing steps were these. Unique productive TCRbeta sequences were defined by CDR3 nucleotide sequence where primers matched, and otherwise by CDR3 amino acid sequence together with Vbeta and Jbeta genes. Sorting error was corrected by removing sequences shared between sorted populations at a frequency ratio of 2:1 or less, and the remaining shared sequences were assigned to the higher population. Sequences were defined as donor-reactive when expanded at least 5-fold in CFSE-low cells versus unstimulated cells and present at a frequency of at least 0.01% in CFSE-low cells. Jensen-Shannon divergence, calculated on the top 100 TCRbeta sequences ranked by frequency, was used to quantify repertoire divergence. When a sample had multiple sequencing runs, each run was corrected for sorting error separately and the runs were then pooled. Sourced from immuneACCESS, this table was stored by TCRdb with only in-frame sequences that have V and J called. A share of the clones is absent; for the studies checked, an unresolved V gene accounts for under half, and the remainder has no known explanation. V, J and clone size reflect that table, while D and trimming were determined from the DNA. Recorded for this sample are about 81,000 clones; about 91% of them occurred a single time. 1.5% to 2% of the sample comes from the top ten.

General study outcomes and caveats: The study was constrained by small patient numbers, and validation of the findings is required in larger populations and under other immunosuppression protocols. Expanding Tregs with activated donor B cells appeared to identify the most biologically relevant and donor-specific TCRbeta repertoire. Biological reproducibility was not examined directly, but technical replication error appeared to be minimal. For some patients the PCR primers changed over time, which made it impossible to compare the samples from those patients at the nucleotide level. Donor-specific Treg expansion was found to exceed global Treg expansion in tolerant patients, suggesting antigen-driven rather than nonspecific expansion.

CDR1 and CDR2, looked up from the germline V gene (reference sequence), are LNHDA and SQIVND. The CDR3 covers 19 residues, taking in both the cysteine and the phenylalanine. Only the CDR3 DNA stays, 57 bases, in frame from base 1. From V the trimming removes 0 bases and from J it removes 7 bases, while the gene matches leave 15 bases of the junction unaccounted for. Transplants used related donors with nonmyeloablative bone marrow transplantation; mixed chimerism was transient in the human trials. Unstimulated Tregs (CD4+CD25+CD127-), CD4+ non-Tregs (CD4+CD25-), CD4 and CD8 cells were FACS-sorted from thawed PBMCs. Patients were a few combined kidney and bone marrow transplant recipients from the ITN036ST trial, and only these trial subjects had samples available. Healthy control blood was processed by Ficoll density gradient to PBMCs and cryopreserved; patient PBMCs were collected before and after transplant.

This sequence was found in a human patient who received a combined kidney and bone marrow transplant. Some T cells seen after a transplant may have their origin in the graft donor. Source: CD4+ T cells from blood (PBMCs), taken 24 months after the transplant. The chain uses TRBV19 and TRBJ2-3, with TRBD2 identical over 11 junction bases. The sequenced DNA: TGTGCCAGTAGTATAGATCGCTCACTAGCGGGAGCCATTGCGAATACGCAGTATTTT. It translates as CASSIDRSLAGAIANTQYF.